These 10 T cell receptor beta chains share one sample of origin, sequenced in a study of cytomegalovirus exposure and HLA in healthy donors. PCR involved 60 Vbeta and 13 Jbeta primers. Profiled with immunoSEQ multiplex PCR; TCRdb holds only in-frame clones, not every one. The repertoire holds about 120,000 clones, roughly 69% seen once, with nearly 9.5% in the top ten. The source material was PBMCs. These TCRs come from a woman aged 35 to 49 in good health and CMV-seropositive.

The rearrangement joins TRBV7-2 to TRBJ2-7; 7 bases are a match to TRBD2. The CDR3 loop spans 14 amino acids. V gave up 1 base and J gave up 3 bases; unmatched junction bases: 3. In germline, CDR1 is SGHTA, CDR2 FQGNSA. The CDR3 DNA sequence: TGTGCCAGCAGCTTAGTGGGGGAGGGCTACGAGCAGTACTTC. This codes for CASSLVGEGYEQYF.

This clone occurred a few times. The chain couples TRBV27 to TRBJ2-4; TRBD2 agrees at 14 bases. V trimming: 8 bases; J trimming: 2 bases; junction bases outside the gene matches: 11. The CDR3 is 18 residues long. The V gene's germline CDR1 is MNHEY and CDR2 SMNVEV (reference sequence). Here the CDR3 DNA reads TGTGCCAGCGGGCGTTGGGGGACTAGCGGGAGTCCCAAAAACATTCAGTACTTC. Its translation is CASGRWGTSGSPKNIQYF.

This sequence joins TRBV6-5 and TRBJ2-7, with D maybe TRBD1 (5 bases). From germline, CDR1 is MNHEY and CDR2 SVGAGI. The CDR3 is 14 amino acids. V was trimmed by 4 bases and J by 1 base, leaving 11 bases between them. The CDR3 protein is CASSLDTASYEQYF. CDR3 in DNA: TGTGCCAGCAGTTTGGACACCGCTTCCTACGAGCAGTACTTC.

J is TRBJ2-7 and V is TRBV6-1; 12 bases fit TRBD1. V lost 7 bases to trimming and J lost 3 bases; unmatched junction nucleotides: 7. The germline V gene encodes CDR1 MNHNS and CDR2 SASEGT. This CDR3 has 15 amino acids. CDR3 in amino acids: CASIGTGGSLYEQYF. The CDR3 DNA reads as TGTGCCAGCATCGGGACAGGGGGCTCCCTCTACGAGCAGTACTTC.

The genes are TRBV5-4 and TRBJ1-6, with D perhaps matching TRBD1 (5 bases). The germline CDR1 and CDR2 sequences are SGHNT and YYREEE (reference sequence). The V end was cut by 4 bases, the J end by 10 bases, with 18 bases between. This CDR3 has 15 residues. CDR3 DNA: TGTGCCAGCAGCCCGTACTTCACAGGAAACTCACCCCTCCACTTT. It specifies CASSPYFTGNSPLHF.

V gene TRBV30 combines with J gene TRBJ2-7; 8 nucleotides line up with TRBD1. From germline, CDR1 is GTSNPN and CDR2 SVGIG (reference sequence). V lost 2 bases to trimming and J lost 1 base; unmatched junction nucleotides: 7. This CDR3 contains 15 residues. DNA of the CDR3: TGTGCCTGGAGTCCCGGAGACAGGGGTTCCTACGAGCAGTACTTC. Translation: CAWSPGDRGSYEQYF.

This clone turned up a few times. The V gene is TRBV7-2, the J gene TRBJ2-7; D ambiguous. Trimming took 2 bases from V and 4 from J, leaving 15 bases between them. Germline-derived CDR1 and CDR2 are SGHTA and FQGNSA. This CDR3 is built from 15 residues. The CDR3 DNA reads TGTGCCAGCAGCTTAATGAGACATTCAATTTACGAGCAGTACTTC. Translating it yields CASSLMRHSIYEQYF.

This clone was observed a few times. This sequence joins TRBV7-9 and TRBJ1-2; TRBD1 agrees at 10 bases. The germline CDR1 and CDR2 sequences are SEHNR and FQNEAQ (reference sequence). The J segment lost 0 bases and the V segment lost 2 bases, leaving 6 bases of the junction unmatched. This CDR3 has 17 residues. CDR3 sequence: CASSLFDRGPANYGYTF. Written as DNA, the CDR3 is TGTGCCAGCAGCTTATTTGACAGGGGGCCGGCTAACTATGGCTACACCTTC.

This clone appeared a single time. This sequence joins TRBV29-1 and TRBJ2-1, with 8 positions matching TRBD2. The CDR3 spans 15 residues. The germline CDR1 and CDR2 sequences are SQVTM and ANQGSEA. With 2 bases clipped from V and 7 bases from J, the junction kept 10 bases outside the gene matches. The CDR3 region is CSVELFGRAGNEQFF. In DNA form, the CDR3 reads TGCAGCGTTGAATTATTCGGGAGGGCCGGAAATGAGCAGTTCTTC.

The chain uses TRBV5-1 and TRBJ1-1; 7 nucleotides match TRBD1. V lost 3 bases and J lost 0; bases outside the gene matches: 5. The CDR3 consists of 15 residues. Germline V gene data show CDR1 as SGHRS and CDR2 as YFSETQ. The CDR3 reads CASSYPDRLNTEAFF. The CDR3 coding sequence is TGCGCCAGCAGCTACCCGGACAGGCTGAACACTGAAGCTTTCTTT.